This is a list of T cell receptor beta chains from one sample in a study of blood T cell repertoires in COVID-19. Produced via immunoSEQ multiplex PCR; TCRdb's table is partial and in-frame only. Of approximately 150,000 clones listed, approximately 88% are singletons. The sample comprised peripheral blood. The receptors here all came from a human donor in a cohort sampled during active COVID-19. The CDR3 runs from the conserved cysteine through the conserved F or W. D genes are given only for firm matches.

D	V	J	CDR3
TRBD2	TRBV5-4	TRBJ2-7	CASSFTSGRPYEQYF
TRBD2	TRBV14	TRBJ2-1	CASSPHVAGGNEQFF
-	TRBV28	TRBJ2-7	CASSEMKGVYEQYF
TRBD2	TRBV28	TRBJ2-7	CASTSLAGSYEQYF
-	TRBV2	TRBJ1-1	CASRQETAFTEAFF
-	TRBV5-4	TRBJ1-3	CASIGPKTEKGDTIYF
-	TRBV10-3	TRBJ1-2	CAISESLGRGSGYTF
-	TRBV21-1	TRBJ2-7	CASRRKRGLNMQYF
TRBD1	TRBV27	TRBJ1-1	CASSTGTGEAFF
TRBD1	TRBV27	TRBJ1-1	CASSLPGGHTEAFF
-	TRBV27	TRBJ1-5	CASSQGLTGQPQHF
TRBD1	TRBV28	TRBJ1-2	CASSPGTGAYGYTF
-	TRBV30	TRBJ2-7	CAWSRRDSYEQYF
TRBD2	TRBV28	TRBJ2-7	CASSSPRSGRGAYEQYF
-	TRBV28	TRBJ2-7	CASSPGRYEQYF
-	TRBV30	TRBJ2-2	CAWSRETGELFF
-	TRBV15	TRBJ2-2	CATGRGMAGELFF
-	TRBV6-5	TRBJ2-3	CASIRQIVTDTQYF
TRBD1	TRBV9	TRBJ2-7	CASSAEGQGSYEQYF
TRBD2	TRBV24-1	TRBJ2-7	CATSDLTSGGYEQYF
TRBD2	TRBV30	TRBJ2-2	CAWKGLAGSNTGELFF
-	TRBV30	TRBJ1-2	CAWSGETVTSRGDYTF
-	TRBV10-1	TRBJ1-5	CASRKTLGQDQPQHF
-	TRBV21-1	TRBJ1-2	CASDGGGKSYTF
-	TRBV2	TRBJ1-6	CASSVPGTTVDSPLHF
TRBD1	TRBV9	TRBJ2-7	CASSGQGSFEQYF
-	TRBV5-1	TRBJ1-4	CASSLAGKRNEKLFF
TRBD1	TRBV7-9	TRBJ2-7	CASSFRGGQDYEQYF
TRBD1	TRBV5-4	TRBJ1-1	CASSYDPTGDTEAFF
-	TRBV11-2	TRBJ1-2	CASSLSRRTGRGAREGYTF
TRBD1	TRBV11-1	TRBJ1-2	CASSDTGAYGYTF
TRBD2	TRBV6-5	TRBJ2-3	CASSYFGGAGRDTQYF
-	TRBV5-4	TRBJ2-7	CASSSRGVSYEQYF
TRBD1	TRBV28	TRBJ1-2	CASGPGDRSDGYTF
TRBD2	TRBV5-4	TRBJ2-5	CASSLGTSGGETQYF
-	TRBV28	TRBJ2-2	CAVQGRNTGELFF
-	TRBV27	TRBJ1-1	CASSLSGATFF
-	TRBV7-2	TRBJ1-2	CASRQGEYGYTF
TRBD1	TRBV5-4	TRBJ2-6	CASSPTGGSGANVLTF
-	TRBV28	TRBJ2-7	CAGSFRNYEQYF
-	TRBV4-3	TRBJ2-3	CASSQDWTVTDTQYF
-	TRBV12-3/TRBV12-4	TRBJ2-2	CASRTANTGELFF
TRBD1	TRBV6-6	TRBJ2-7	CASGTAYEQYF
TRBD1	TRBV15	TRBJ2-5	CATSRVITGDETQYF
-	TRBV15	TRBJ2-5	CATSRDRFQETQYF